This T cell receptor beta chain was obtained from a study of shared clonotypes between healthy human individuals. Turning to the study itself: Three CD4 naive, three CD4 memory, two CD8 naive and one CD8 memory plate were used per donor.

Sequenced by immunoSEQ multiplex PCR; TCRdb stores in-frame clones only, minus some. There are 2 million to 3 million clones in the sample; roughly 93% occur only once, and around 0.4% lies in the top ten. A single count supports this clone. The CDR3 extends over 14 amino acids. V dropped 5 bases and J dropped 1; count of bases not matched to a gene: 4. Germline V gene data show CDR1 as ENHRY and CDR2 as SYGVKD. V is TRBV10-3 and J is TRBJ2-5; the match to TRBD2 covers 7 bases. The origin of this receptor is a man in his late teens or twenties in good health. Some clones in this sample may be carry-over from other donors' samples. Sequencing was carried out using naive CD4+ T cells from PBMCs. Subset defined: CD45RA+ positively selected. For the CDR3, the DNA is TGTGCCATCAGTTACAGCGGGGCCCAAGAGACCCAGTACTTC. It specifies CAISYSGAQETQYF.